This entry describes one T cell receptor beta chain. This clonotype has a count of ten or more. The antigen it recognizes is unknown. No base quality information exists; no much larger clone differs at one position. This sample was taken from a study of low-dose radiotherapy and immunotherapy resistance in tumors (dated by TCRdb to between 2022 and 2023). Some background on the complete study: Patients in Cohort 1 were given 0.5 Gy per fraction every 2 weeks, and the prescribed total PTV dose was 6.5 Gy. Aspirin 300 mg was taken orally once daily by patients for four cycles, starting on cycle 1 day 1. Eight patients were included in the translational analysis, namely three from the first dose cohort plus the first five from the second dose cohort. Trial participants were not randomized into treatment groups. In Cohort 2, 1 Gy per fraction was delivered every two weeks, for a total of 13 Gy over 26 weeks. Cyclophosphamide 200 mg/m2 was given intravenously every two weeks, one day before each radiation and immunotherapy administration. Nivolumab was administered intravenously as a 240 mg flat dose every two weeks, and ipilimumab was administered intravenously at 1 mg/kg every six weeks.

Counted from cysteine to phenylalanine, this CDR3 has 16 amino acids. Of the read, only the CDR3 DNA is kept; its 48 bases are in frame from base 1. Sequences LGHDT (CDR1) and YNNKEL (CDR2) are obtained from the germline V gene (reference sequence). V is shortened by 4 bases, J by 4 bases, and the region joining them spans 18 bases. TCRdb lists the instrument as Illumina HiSeq 2500. First-strand cDNA was synthesized with Superscript III and a set of TRAV- and TRBV-specific primers, covering both TCRalpha and TCRbeta chains. A roughly 19-cycle PCR with Phusion amplified the TCRs, pairing a constant-region primer with the adapter that was attached to the V primers. Isolated mRNA was amplified with the MessageAmp II aRNA Amplification Kit, using a roughly 15-hour in vitro transcription at 37°C. The Dynabeads mRNA DIRECT Purification Kit was used to isolate the mRNA for TCR sequencing. Indexed Illumina adapters were added in a second Phusion PCR of 20 to 25 cycles, after which AMPure XP beads were used to purify the products. The published analysis was carried out like this. Using custom Perl scripts, TCR sequences that encoded the same protein were pooled, out-of-frame sequences were dropped, and the abundance of each clonotype was calculated. Any TCR sequence backed by just one read was left out of the analysis. Shannon entropy, Gini index, clonality, richness, and the frequency of TCRs shared between repertoires were included as repertoire metrics. The public reads were run again by TCRdb, first through fastp at Q25 and then through MiXCR, and only productive beta chains were kept. Entries are consolidated by CDR3 protein sequence, retaining the most common genes and DNA. The V and J calls and clone size come from TCRdb's table, not from the authors' own analysis. Present in this sample are tens of thousands of distinct CDR3 sequences, under 30% of which were seen just once. The top ten hold approximately 5.4% of the sample.

The sample's time point label is to be understood as: before trial treatment. The donors came from RACIN, which was a single-arm phase I dose-escalation trial that paired nivolumab and ipilimumab with aspirin, low-dose cyclophosphamide and low-dose radiotherapy. Patients with advanced, TIL-negative solid tumors were considered eligible. The receptor's source is a male donor with prostate cancer. Recombination connected TRBV3-1 to TRBJ2-3; TRBD1 is perhaps the D gene, given 6 matching bases. This specimen was PBMCs, taken before treatment. The CDR3 reads as follows: CASSPRDTREPDTQYF. The DNA sequence is as follows: TGTGCCAGCAGCCCCCGGGACACAAGGGAACCAGATACGCAGTATTTT.